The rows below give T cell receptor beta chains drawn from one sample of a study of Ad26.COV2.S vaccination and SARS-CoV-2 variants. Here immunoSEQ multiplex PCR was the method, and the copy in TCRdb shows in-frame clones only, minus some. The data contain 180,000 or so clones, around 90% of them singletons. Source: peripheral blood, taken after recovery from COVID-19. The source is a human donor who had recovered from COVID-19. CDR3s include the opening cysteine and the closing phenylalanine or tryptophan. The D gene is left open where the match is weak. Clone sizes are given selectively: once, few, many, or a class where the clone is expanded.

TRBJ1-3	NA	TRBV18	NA	CASSPVQGSMVNGNTIYF	TGTGCCAGCTCACCGGTTCAGGGGTCTATGGTAAATGGAAACACCATATATTTT
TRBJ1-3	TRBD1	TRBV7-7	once	CALDRGNGNTIYF	TGTGCTCTCGACAGGGGGAATGGAAACACCATATATTTT
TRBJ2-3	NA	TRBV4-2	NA	CASSQDWQGKTDTQYF	TGTGCCAGCAGCCAAGATTGGCAGGGTAAGACAGATACGCAGTATTTT
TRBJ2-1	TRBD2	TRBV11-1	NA	CASRSSGRASNEQFF	TGTGCCAGCAGAAGTAGCGGGAGGGCCTCCAATGAGCAGTTCTTC
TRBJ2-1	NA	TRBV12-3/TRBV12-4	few	CASTSYNEQFF	TGTGCCAGCACCTCTTACAATGAGCAGTTCTTC
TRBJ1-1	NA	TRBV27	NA	CASFGLARNPCLAFF	TGTGCCAGCTTCGGACTGGCTAGAAACCCCTGTCTCGCTTTCTTT
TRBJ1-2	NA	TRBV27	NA	CASSSRQAPYGYTF	TGTGCCAGCAGTTCTCGACAGGCTCCGTATGGCTACACCTTC
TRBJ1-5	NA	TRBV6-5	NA	CASSSNRNSNQPQHF	TGTGCCAGCAGTTCCAACAGGAATAGCAATCAGCCCCAGCATTTT
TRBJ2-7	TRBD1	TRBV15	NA	CATSLGQGVSYEQYF	TGTGCCACCAGCTTAGGACAGGGGGTCTCCTACGAGCAGTACTTC
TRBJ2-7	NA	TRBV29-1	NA	CSVESLSLVHEQYF	TGCAGCGTTGAAAGCCTCTCTCTTGTCCACGAGCAGTACTTC
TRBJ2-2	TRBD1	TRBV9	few	CASSVVGTGGTGELFF	TGTGCCAGCAGCGTAGTTGGGACAGGGGGAACCGGGGAGCTGTTTTTT
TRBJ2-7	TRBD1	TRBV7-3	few	CASSAQGQGRDEQYF	TGTGCCAGCAGCGCCCAGGGACAGGGACGAGACGAGCAGTACTTC
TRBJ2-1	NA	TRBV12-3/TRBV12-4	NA	CASSFNHEQFF	TGTGCCAGCAGTTTCAACCATGAGCAGTTCTTC
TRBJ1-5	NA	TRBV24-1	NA	CATSAGSSNQPQHF	TGTGCCACCAGTGCGGGGTCTAGCAATCAGCCCCAGCATTTT
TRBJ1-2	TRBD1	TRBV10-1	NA	CASSAGTGDNYGYTF	TGCGCCAGTTCTGCCGGGACAGGGGACAACTATGGCTACACCTTC
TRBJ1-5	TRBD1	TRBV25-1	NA	CASSESSDRGSNQPQHF	TGTGCCAGCAGTGAATCCAGTGACAGGGGGAGCAATCAGCCCCAGCATTTT
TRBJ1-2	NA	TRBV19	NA	CASSMSGAASPSGYTF	TGTGCCAGTAGTATGTCAGGGGCAGCCAGCCCTTCTGGCTACACCTTC
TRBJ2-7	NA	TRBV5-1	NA	CASSTAYEQYF	TGCGCCAGCAGCACCGCCTACGAGCAGTACTTC
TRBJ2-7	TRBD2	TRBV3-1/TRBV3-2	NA	CASSQDVGGGPSYEQYF	TGTGCCAGCAGCCAAGACGTAGGCGGGGGGCCATCCTACGAGCAGTACTTC
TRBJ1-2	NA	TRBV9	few	CASSAGGNGYTF	TGTGCCAGCAGCGCCGGGGGGAATGGCTACACCTTC
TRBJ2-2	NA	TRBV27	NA	CASSFRLGETGDTGELFF	TGTGCCAGCAGTTTCCGCCTCGGAGAAACGGGAGACACCGGGGAGCTGTTTTTT
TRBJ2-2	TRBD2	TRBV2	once	CASSSPKNSGRPHTGELFF	TGTGCCAGCAGTTCTCCCAAGAATAGCGGGAGGCCTCACACCGGGGAGCTGTTTTTT
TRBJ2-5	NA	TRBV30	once	CAWSFSSYEETQYF	TGTGCCTGGAGTTTTTCGTCCTACGAAGAGACCCAGTACTTC
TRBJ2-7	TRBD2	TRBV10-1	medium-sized	CASSQSGRDEQYF	TGCGCCAGCAGTCAAAGCGGGAGAGACGAGCAGTACTTC
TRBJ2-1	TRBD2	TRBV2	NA	CASSEGKSGGRDEQFF	TGTGCCAGCAGTGAAGGGAAAAGCGGGGGGCGGGATGAGCAGTTCTTC
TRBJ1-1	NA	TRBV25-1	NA	CASSAGNTEAFF	TGTGCCAGCAGTGCTGGGAACACTGAAGCTTTCTTT
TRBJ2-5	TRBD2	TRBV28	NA	CASTHLAGDLQETQYF	TGTGCCAGCACCCACTTAGCGGGGGACCTCCAAGAGACCCAGTACTTC
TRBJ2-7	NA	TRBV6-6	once	CASSGRSYEQYF	TGTGCCAGCAGTGGACGCAGTTACGAGCAGTACTTC
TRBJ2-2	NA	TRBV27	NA	CASSLLKAYTGELFF	TGTGCCAGCAGTTTACTTAAAGCTTATACCGGGGAGCTGTTTTTT
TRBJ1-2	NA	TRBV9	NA	CASSATSGTPNYGYTF	TGTGCCAGCAGCGCAACTTCCGGGACGCCCAACTATGGCTACACCTTC
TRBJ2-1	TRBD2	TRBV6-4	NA	CASSLTSGSDEQFF	TGTGCCAGCAGTCTAACTAGCGGGAGCGATGAGCAGTTCTTC
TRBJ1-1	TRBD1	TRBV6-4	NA	CATERTGKNTEAFF	TGTGCCACCGAGAGGACAGGGAAGAACACTGAAGCTTTCTTT
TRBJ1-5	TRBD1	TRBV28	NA	CASSLRQGAVDQPQHF	TGTGCCAGCAGTCTCCGACAGGGGGCGGTCGATCAGCCCCAGCATTTT
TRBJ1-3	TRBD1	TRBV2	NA	CASSLGQGAGNTIYF	TGTGCCAGCAGTTTGGGACAGGGGGCTGGAAACACCATATATTTT
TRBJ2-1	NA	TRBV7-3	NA	CASSPPSRGGNEQFF	TGTGCCAGCAGCCCCCCTTCGAGGGGGGGCAATGAGCAGTTCTTC